Below, 4 T cell receptor beta chains from the same sample are listed, as sequenced in a study of T-cell reconstitution after alpha-beta-depleted transplantation in children. Unique molecular identifiers were built into the TCRbeta library. One entry per CDR3 protein results from TCRdb running MiXCR on the PCR reads. The data hold approximately 270,000 distinct CDR3 sequences, with over 8% observed a single time. The sequencing used PBMCs from the stem cell graft donor, collected from the stem cell graft. The receptors come from a human donor who donated a stem cell graft to a child with SCID.

The sample holds many counts of this clonotype. The CDR3: CASSSEIRNQPQHF. The CDR3 DNA sequence: TGTGCCAGCAGCTCTGAGATCCGGAATCAGCCCCAGCATTTT. This chain joins TRBV7-2 and TRBJ1-5; no firm D call. The CDR3 runs 14 residues. V was pared by 4 bases and J by 4 bases, with 11 bases between. Per the germline V gene, CDR1 is SGHTA and CDR2 is FQGNSA.

This clonotype was seen a handful of times. The chain employs TRBV5-1 and TRBJ2-5, with a possible D match to TRBD1 (5 bases). The CDR3 has 14 amino acids. The germline V gene has CDR1 SGHRS and CDR2 YFSETQ. V was pared by 0 bases and J by 5 bases, with 11 bases between. The CDR3 DNA reads as TGCGCCAGCAGCTTGGAAATGGGGCGTGAGACCCAGTACTTC. Amino acid sequence: CASSLEMGRETQYF.

This clonotype showed up many times. The chain has TRBV18 and TRBJ2-7; D call uncertain. The CDR3 totals 13 residues. Trimming took off 3 bases at V and 3 bases at J, with 9 bases between the two ends. The germline V gene encodes CDR1 KGHSH and CDR2 LQKENI. DNA for the CDR3: TGTGCCAGCTCACCCACCAGAGACTACGAGCAGTACTTC. Its protein product is CASSPTRDYEQYF.

The chain couples TRBV6-5 to TRBJ1-2; D is possibly TRBD1 (6 bases). Germline V gene sequence: CDR1 MNHEY, CDR2 SVGAGI. V shed 4 bases and J shed 7 bases, with 13 bases lying between them. The CDR3 extends over 13 amino acids. CDR3 DNA sequence: TGTGCCAGCAGTTCTACGAGAGGGGGTGGCTACACCTTC. It codes for CASSSTRGGGYTF.